Shown below are 9 T cell receptor beta chains from a single sample sequenced in a study of metastatic and nonmetastatic thyroid tumors. Prior to thyroid surgery, none of the patients had received any treatment. TCRdb ran MiXCR on the PCR reads. The sample holds 70,000 or so clones, over 12% seen once. The sequencing input was blood. These receptors came from a male donor with papillary thyroid cancer or a benign thyroid nodule (not recorded which). Some clones in this sample may be carry-over from other donors' samples.

This clone was counted at least ten times. The J gene is TRBJ2-6, the V gene TRBV3-1; no firm D call. The CDR3 extends over 16 amino acids. V lost 1 base and J 0 bases, leaving 7 bases between the germline ends. The germline gives CDR1 LGHDT, CDR2 YNNKEL (reference sequence). CDR3 loop: CASSQAGRSGANVLTF. CDR3 sequence (DNA): TGTGCCAGCAGCCAAGCAGGCCGCTCTGGGGCCAACGTCCTGACTTTC.

In this sample, this clone turned up many times. The chain joins TRBV12-3 or TRBV12-4 to TRBJ2-3; D is possibly TRBD1 or TRBD2 (5 bases each). V was shortened by 2 bases and J by 2 bases, with 17 bases between the two germline ends. The length of the CDR3 is 17 residues. CDR3 amino acids: CASSLRLRELFTDTQYF. The CDR3 bases are TGTGCCAGCAGTTTAAGGCTCAGGGAGCTATTCACAGATACGCAGTATTTT.

The chain is built from TRBV7-8 and TRBJ2-7; D ambiguous. The CDR3 spans 13 residues. Germline assignment: CDR1 SGHVS and CDR2 FQNEAQ. This CDR3 is CASSQSYSYEQYV. CDR3 nucleotide sequence: TGTGCCAGCAGCCAGAGCTACTCCTACGAGCAGTACGTA.

The chain uses TRBV27 and TRBJ2-1; D remains ambiguous. The CDR3 is made up of 14 amino acids. Germline-derived CDR1 and CDR2 are MNHEY and SMNVEV (reference sequence). V was pared by 5 bases and J by 3 bases, with 11 bases between. As DNA, the CDR3 is TGTGCCAGCAGTAAAATGGTCTACTACAATGAGCAGTTCTTC. It translates to CASSKMVYYNEQFF.

The chain links TRBV3-1 to TRBJ2-5; TRBD1 or TRBD2 may be the D gene (6 bases each). The germline V gene encodes CDR1 LGHDT and CDR2 YNNKEL (reference sequence). The V end was cut by 6 bases, the J end by 7 bases, with 9 bases between. There are 11 residues in the CDR3. The CDR3 reads CASRQGGTQYF. The CDR3 DNA reads TGTGCCAGCAGACAGGGAGGGACCCAGTACTTC.

This clone came up many times. This chain joins TRBV7-3 and TRBJ1-2; D is perhaps TRBD1 (6 bases). The CDR3 consists of 15 residues. With 1 base removed from V and 4 bases from J, the gap between germline ends came to 13 bases. Germline assignment: CDR1 SGHTA and CDR2 FQGTGA. The CDR3 is CASSLNPGGSYGYTF. In DNA form, the CDR3 reads TGTGCCAGCAGCTTAAACCCCGGGGGCTCCTATGGCTACACCTTC.

As concerns this clone: Germline and junction disagree at one end, which may indicate a read error. The chain joins TRBV6-1 to TRBJ2-7, with a weak D call TRBD2 (5 bases). Germline values: CDR1 MNHNS, CDR2 SASEGT. The CDR3 covers 12 residues. The CDR3 DNA reads TGTGCCATCATACGTAGCGCCTACGATCAGTACTTC. Translating gives CAIIRSAYDQYF.

This clone came up a few times. This may stem from a read error, because a much larger clone lies one nucleotide away. The CDR3 nucleotides read TGTGCCAGCAGTTTAGGGACAGGATCGGGGGTAGAAGAAAGACTGTTTTTT. Translated: CASSLGTGSGVEERLFF. The chain links TRBV12-3 or TRBV12-4 to TRBJ1-4, with 7 bases that match TRBD1. CDR3 length: 17 residues.

This clone was recorded many times. V gene TRBV6-1 combines with J gene TRBJ1-2; the D is unclear. The V end lost 7 bases, the J end lost 4 bases, and 16 bases lay between the germline ends. This CDR3 comprises 14 residues. In germline, CDR1 is MNHNS, CDR2 SASEGT. The CDR3 DNA sequence: TGTGCCAGCAAGGCCGGCCCCACCAGCTATGGCTACACCTTC. Its protein product is CASKAGPTSYGYTF.